The 10 T cell receptor beta chains presented below share a single source sample, sequenced in a study of cytomegalovirus exposure and HLA in healthy donors. Vbeta (60) and Jbeta (13) primers were used in the PCR. Measured with immunoSEQ multiplex PCR; TCRdb has only the in-frame clones, and not every one. The sample carries 200,000 to 250,000 clones, around 81% recorded once. The sample was PBMCs. The receptor source for this set is a woman in her sixties in good health and CMV-seropositive.

The chain joins TRBV2 to TRBJ1-1; 7 bases are shared with TRBD1. Germline V gene sequence: CDR1 SNHLY, CDR2 FYNNEI. V dropped 4 bases and J dropped 5; count of bases not matched to a gene: 10. The CDR3 consists of 15 residues. This CDR3 reads CASSGRTGEGTEAFF. In nucleotides, the CDR3 is TGTGCCAGCAGTGGTAGGACAGGAGAAGGGACTGAAGCTTTCTTT.

The chain has TRBV5-5 and TRBJ1-5; D perhaps matches TRBD1 (5 bases). In germline, CDR1 is SGHKS, CDR2 YYEKEE (reference sequence). Trimming removed 5 bases at V and 0 bases at J, with 12 bases between. This CDR3 has 15 amino acids. The CDR3: CASRPQGYSNQPQHF. DNA for the CDR3: TGTGCCAGCAGACCCCAGGGTTATAGCAATCAGCCCCAGCATTTT.

The J gene is TRBJ2-5, the V gene TRBV7-9; perhaps TRBD1 as D (5 bases). The CDR3 consists of 14 residues. Germline-derived CDR1 and CDR2 are SEHNR and FQNEAQ (reference sequence). Trimming shortened V by 2 bases and J by 5 bases, and 12 bases separated the two germline ends. The CDR3 reads CASSLQGMEETQYF. For the CDR3, the DNA is TGTGCCAGCAGCTTACAGGGTATGGAGGAGACCCAGTACTTC. The complete variable domain, with remaining parts taken from reference TRBV7-9 and TRBJ2-5, reads DTGVSQNPRHKITKRGQNVTFRCDPISEHNRLYWYRQTLGQGPEFLTYFQNEAQLEKSRLLSDRFSAERPKGSFSTLEIQRTEQGDSAMYLCASSLQGMEETQYFGPGTRLLVL.

V is TRBV19 and J is TRBJ1-1; D gene unclear. This CDR3 is built from 13 residues. Germline assignment: CDR1 LNHDA and CDR2 SQIVND (reference sequence). V lost 5 bases and J 0 bases, leaving 7 bases between the germline ends. CDR3 protein: CASSQAMNTEAFF. CDR3 DNA: TGTGCCAGTAGTCAGGCCATGAACACTGAAGCTTTCTTT.

This clone was seen only once. The chain is built from TRBV7-8 and TRBJ2-1, with D tentatively TRBD2 (6 bases). The V gene lost 5 bases and the J gene lost 0 bases, with 26 bases spanning the gap. The CDR3 contains 20 residues. Germline CDR1 reads SGHVS; CDR2 reads FQNEAQ. The CDR3 coding sequence is TGTGCCAGCAGCCCTACCCGAGTAGACGGACTACTCATCTCCTACAATGAGCAGTTCTTC. The encoded protein is CASSPTRVDGLLISYNEQFF.

The chain is built from TRBV6-6 and TRBJ2-1; TRBD2 agrees at 8 bases. Trimming at V came to 10 bases and at J to 9 bases, leaving 17 bases not matched to a gene. Germline CDR1 and CDR2: MNHNY and SVGAGI (reference sequence). This CDR3 is built from 15 residues. Written as DNA, the CDR3 is TGTGCCACGAACGACGGGAGGGGACTTTTTGTTGAGCAGTTCTTC. Translated, it gives CATNDGRGLFVEQFF.

The chain is built from TRBV15 and TRBJ2-7; TRBD2 matches 9 bases. Germline CDR1 and CDR2: LNHNV and YYDKDF (reference sequence). CDR3 length: 16 residues. J lost 3 bases, V lost 3 bases, and 9 bases had no gene match. CDR3 loop: CATSSTTSGYLYEQYF. DNA of the CDR3: TGTGCCACCAGCAGTACGACTAGCGGATATCTCTACGAGCAGTACTTC.

This clone was observed a handful of times. This chain connects TRBV2 to TRBJ1-4, with TRBD1 matching over 9 bases. The junction had 7 bases not matched to a gene; V was cut back by 5 bases and J by 9 bases. The CDR3 length is 14 residues. The V gene's germline CDR1 is SNHLY and CDR2 FYNNEI. DNA for the CDR3: TGTGCCAGCAGTACGGGACAGGGAAGGAAAAAACTGTTTTTT. Its protein product is CASSTGQGRKKLFF.

This clone was found a few times. The chain has TRBV19 and TRBJ2-6; the match to TRBD1 covers 8 bases. This CDR3 spans 17 amino acids. Germline V gene data show CDR1 as LNHDA and CDR2 as SQIVND (reference sequence). J was trimmed by 6 bases and V by 4 bases; bases with no gene match: 11. The CDR3 coding sequence is TGTGCCAGTAGTAGGGGACAGGTTGCATTTGTGGCCAACGTCCTGACTTTC. Its protein product is CASSRGQVAFVANVLTF.

The chain is built from TRBV5-1 and TRBJ2-7; D ambiguous. V was cut by 5 bases and J by 2 bases, with 14 bases left in between. The CDR3 extends over 14 amino acids. The V gene's germline CDR1 is SGHRS and CDR2 YFSETQ. Here the CDR3 DNA reads TGCGCCAGCAGGACGGAGCACCATGCCTACGAGCAGTACTTC. Translating gives CASRTEHHAYEQYF. Supplemented by reference TRBV5-1 and TRBJ2-7, the full variable domain reads KAGVTQTPRYLIKTRGQQVTLSCSPISGHRSVSWYQQTPGQGLQFLFEYFSETQRNKGNFPGRFSGRQFSNSRSEMNVSTLELGDSALYLCASRTEHHAYEQYFGPGTRLTVT.